This TCR beta chain appears in the sequencing data of a study of blood T cell repertoires in COVID-19. Authors' processing steps: For nucleated cells, counts were estimated from reference gene primer amplification. Clones were sequenced by immunoSEQ multiplex PCR, and TCRdb holds only the in-frame ones, with some missing. V and J calls and clone size are copied from that table; D and trimming were computed from the DNA. The sample includes 150,000 to 200,000 clones, around 84% of them seen just once. In Seattle, patients joined the study during active infection and were tracked longitudinally. V was shortened by 2 bases and J by 7 bases, with 12 bases between the two germline ends. The germline V gene encodes CDR1 MDHEN and CDR2 SYDVKM. The CDR3 runs to 14 residues.

The TCR was taken from a woman in her sixties or seventies with COVID-19, enrolled during active disease. The sample was peripheral blood. The chain couples TRBV28 to TRBJ1-3; TRBD1 is a possible D gene (5 bases). The CDR3 is CASSLGGTRNTIYF. The CDR3, as DNA: TGTGCCAGCAGTTTAGGGGGGACGCGGAACACCATATATTTT.